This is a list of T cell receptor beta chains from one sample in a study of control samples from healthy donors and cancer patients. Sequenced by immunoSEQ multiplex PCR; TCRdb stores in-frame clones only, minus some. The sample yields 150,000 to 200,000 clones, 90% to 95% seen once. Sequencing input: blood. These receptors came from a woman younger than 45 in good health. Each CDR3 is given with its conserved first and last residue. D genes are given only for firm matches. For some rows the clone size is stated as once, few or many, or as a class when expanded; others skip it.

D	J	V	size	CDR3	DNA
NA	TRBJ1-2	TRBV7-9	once	CASSLGQHRGYTF	TGTGCCAGCAGCTTAGGGCAGCACCGTGGCTACACCTTC
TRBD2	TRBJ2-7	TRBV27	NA	CASSLFSGRAYEQYF	TGTGCCAGCAGTCTCTTCAGCGGGAGGGCCTACGAGCAGTACTTC
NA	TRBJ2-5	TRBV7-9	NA	CASSSTVLETQYF	TGTGCCAGCAGCTCAACAGTCTTGGAGACCCAGTACTTC
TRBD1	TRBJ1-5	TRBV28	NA	CASSARTGVYQPQHF	TGTGCCAGCAGTGCCCGAACAGGGGTGTATCAGCCCCAGCATTTT
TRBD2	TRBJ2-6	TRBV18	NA	CASSGGAGGANVLTF	TGTGCCAGCTCCGGGGGGGCTGGTGGGGCCAACGTCCTGACTTTC
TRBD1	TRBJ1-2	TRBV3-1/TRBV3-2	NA	CASSRSTGTGGVFGYTF	TGTGCCAGCAGCCGTTCTACCGGGACAGGGGGCGTGTTCGGCTACACCTTC
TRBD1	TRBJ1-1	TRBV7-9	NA	CASSSFPQGLIEAFF	TGTGCCAGCAGCTCTTTTCCACAGGGGCTCATTGAAGCTTTCTTT
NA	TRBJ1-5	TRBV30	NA	CAWSDQRRTQHF	TGTGCCTGGAGTGACCAACGTCGTACCCAGCATTTT
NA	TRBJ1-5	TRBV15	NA	CATSKQGNQPQHF	TGTGCCACCAGCAAACAGGGTAATCAGCCCCAGCATTTT
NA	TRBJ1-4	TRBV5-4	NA	CASSSTRGRDVNEKLFF	TGTGCCAGCAGTTCTACCCGGGGCCGGGACGTAAATGAAAAACTGTTTTTT
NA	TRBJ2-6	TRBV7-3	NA	CASSHSGANVLTF	TGTGCCAGCAGCCACTCTGGGGCCAACGTCCTGACTTTC
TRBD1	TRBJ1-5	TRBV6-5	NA	CASKDREAQPQHF	TGTGCCAGCAAGGACAGGGAGGCACAGCCCCAGCATTTT
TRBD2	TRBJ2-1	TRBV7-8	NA	CASSQGLAAYNEQFF	TGTGCCAGCAGCCAGGGACTAGCGGCCTACAATGAGCAGTTCTTC
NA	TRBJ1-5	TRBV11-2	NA	CASSLSGSQPQHF	TGTGCCAGCAGCTTATCAGGGAGTCAGCCCCAGCATTTT
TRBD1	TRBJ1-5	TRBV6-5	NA	CASSFGQGLQPQHF	TGTGCCAGCAGTTTTGGACAGGGACTTCAGCCCCAGCATTTT
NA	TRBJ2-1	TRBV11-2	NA	CASSFGGLSSRQFF	TGTGCCAGCAGCTTCGGGGGCCTATCGAGTCGGCAGTTCTTC
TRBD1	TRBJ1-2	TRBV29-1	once	CSVVRTGGRGYTF	TGCAGCGTTGTTCGGACAGGGGGCCGGGGCTACACCTTC
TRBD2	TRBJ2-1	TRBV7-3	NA	CASSLVGAGVNNEQFF	TGTGCCAGCAGCCTAGTAGGAGCGGGAGTTAACAATGAGCAGTTCTTC
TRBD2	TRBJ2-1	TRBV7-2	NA	CASSLASGGSMNEQFF	TGTGCCAGCAGCTTAGCCTCCGGCGGGAGCATGAATGAGCAGTTCTTC
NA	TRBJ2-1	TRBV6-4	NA	CASSDAPGGNEQFF	TGTGCCAGCAGTGACGCCCCCGGGGGCAATGAGCAGTTCTTC
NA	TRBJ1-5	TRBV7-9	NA	CASSLDSQPQHF	TGTGCCAGCAGCTTAGACAGCCAGCCCCAGCATTTT
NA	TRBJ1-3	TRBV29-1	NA	CSVLDRGNTIYF	TGCAGCGTCCTTGACAGGGGAAACACCATATATTTT
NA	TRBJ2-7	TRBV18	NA	CASSPPSSYEQYF	TGTGCCAGCTCACCGCCAAGCTCCTACGAGCAGTACTTC
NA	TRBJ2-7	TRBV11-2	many	CASNQGTGYEQYF	TGTGCCAGCAATCAGGGAACTGGTTACGAGCAGTACTTC
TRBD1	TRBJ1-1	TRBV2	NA	CASSMGQPLNTEAFF	TGTGCCAGCAGTATGGGACAGCCCCTGAACACTGAAGCTTTCTTT
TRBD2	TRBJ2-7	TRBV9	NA	CASSVGASGSTFSYEQYF	TGTGCCAGCAGCGTAGGGGCTAGCGGGAGCACCTTTTCCTACGAGCAGTACTTC
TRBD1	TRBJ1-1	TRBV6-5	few	CASSYSGTGNTEAFF	TGTGCCAGCAGTTACTCAGGGACAGGGAATACTGAAGCTTTCTTT
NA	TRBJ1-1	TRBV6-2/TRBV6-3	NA	CASSYSGGGTEAFF	TGTGCCAGCAGTTACTCGGGGGGCGGAACTGAAGCTTTCTTT